Listed below are T cell receptor beta chains from one sample, sequenced in a study of cytomegalovirus exposure and HLA in healthy donors. Assay used: immunoSEQ multiplex PCR; TCRdb lists only in-frame clones, some missing. The sample lists approximately 140,000 clones, roughly four fifths occurring once. Specimen: PBMCs. The receptors here all came from a man between 18 and 35 years old in good health and CMV-seropositive. Each CDR3 is given with its conserved first and last residue. A D gene is named only where the DNA matches it firmly. Clone size is given for some rows only: seen once, a few or many times, or a class if the clone is expanded.

few	TRBV6-4	17	TRBD1	TRBJ2-1	CASRSRDRVGGSPEQFF	TGTGCCAGCAGGTCCCGGGACAGGGTAGGGGGCTCTCCTGAGCAGTTCTTC
few	TRBV4-1	16	-	TRBJ1-5	CASSQGVVLSNQPQHF	TGCGCCAGCAGCCAAGGAGTGGTCCTTAGCAATCAGCCCCAGCATTTT
-	TRBV28	13	TRBD1	TRBJ1-2	CASSYGQDGSYTF	TGTGCCAGCAGTTACGGACAGGATGGGAGCTACACCTTC
-	TRBV6-5	16	-	TRBJ2-3	CASSYGAPTGTDTQYF	TGTGCCAGCAGTTACGGAGCGCCGACCGGCACAGATACGCAGTATTTT
-	TRBV28	16	TRBD1	TRBJ1-1	CASSLLGTDDTLRAFF	TGTGCCAGCAGTTTATTAGGGACAGACGATACACTACGAGCTTTCTTT
-	TRBV6-5	14	TRBD1	TRBJ2-1	CASSTKQGANEQFF	TGTGCCAGCAGTACGAAGCAGGGGGCCAATGAGCAGTTCTTC
-	TRBV29-1	16	TRBD2	TRBJ2-3	CSVEDQASGLTDTQYF	TGCAGCGTTGAAGACCAGGCTAGCGGGCTTACAGATACGCAGTATTTT
-	TRBV2	14	TRBD2	TRBJ2-1	CASRLTGTTKKQFF	TGTGCCAGCAGACTAACCGGGACTACAAAAAAGCAGTTCTTC
-	TRBV28	13	-	TRBJ1-5	CASSRQALQPQHF	TGTGCCAGCAGTCGACAGGCTCTTCAGCCCCAGCATTTT
-	TRBV28	18	-	TRBJ2-7	CASSSYKPSGLPGDEQYF	TGTGCCAGCAGTTCCTACAAACCCTCGGGACTCCCCGGGGACGAGCAGTACTTC
-	TRBV2	14	-	TRBJ1-6	CASRFTFYNSPLHF	TGTGCCAGCAGGTTCACTTTCTATAATTCACCCCTCCACTTT
few	TRBV7-6	18	TRBD1	TRBJ2-7	CASSSGQGSPNFLDEQYF	TGTGCCAGCAGCTCCGGACAGGGATCTCCGAATTTCCTAGACGAGCAGTACTTC
few	TRBV11-2	14	TRBD2	TRBJ2-7	CASSSSAGAYEQYF	TGTGCCAGCAGCTCCTCTGCGGGAGCCTACGAGCAGTACTTC
few	TRBV28	15	TRBD1	TRBJ1-2	CASSLPGTGGNGYTF	TGTGCCAGCAGTCTCCCAGGGACAGGGGGAAATGGCTACACCTTC
-	TRBV4-2	16	TRBD2	TRBJ2-3	CASSQELAEGQDTQYF	TGTGCCAGCAGCCAAGAACTAGCGGAAGGGCAGGATACGCAGTATTTT
-	TRBV29-1	15	-	TRBJ1-1	CSVEDLGGRGTEAFF	TGCAGCGTTGAAGATCTGGGGGGGCGTGGGACTGAAGCTTTCTTT
-	TRBV25-1	12	-	TRBJ1-1	CASSTGNTEAFF	TGTGCCAGCAGTACAGGGAACACTGAAGCTTTCTTT
-	TRBV27	14	TRBD1	TRBJ2-7	CASSSRDRGYEQYF	TGTGCCAGCAGTTCACGAGACAGGGGATACGAGCAGTACTTC